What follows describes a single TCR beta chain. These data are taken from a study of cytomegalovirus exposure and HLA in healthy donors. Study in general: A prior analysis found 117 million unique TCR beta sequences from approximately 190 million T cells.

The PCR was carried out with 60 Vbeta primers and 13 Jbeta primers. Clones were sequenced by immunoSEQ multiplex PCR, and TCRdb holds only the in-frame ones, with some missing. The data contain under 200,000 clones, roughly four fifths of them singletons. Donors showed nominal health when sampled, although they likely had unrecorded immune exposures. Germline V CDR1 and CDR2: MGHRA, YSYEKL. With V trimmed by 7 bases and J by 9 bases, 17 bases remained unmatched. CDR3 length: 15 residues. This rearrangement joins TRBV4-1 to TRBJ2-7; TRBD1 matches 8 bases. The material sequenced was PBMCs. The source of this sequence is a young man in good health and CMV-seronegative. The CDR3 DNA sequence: TGCGCCAGCACGTCCACCGGGACAGGACCTATTGTGCAGTACTTC. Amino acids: CASTSTGTGPIVQYF.